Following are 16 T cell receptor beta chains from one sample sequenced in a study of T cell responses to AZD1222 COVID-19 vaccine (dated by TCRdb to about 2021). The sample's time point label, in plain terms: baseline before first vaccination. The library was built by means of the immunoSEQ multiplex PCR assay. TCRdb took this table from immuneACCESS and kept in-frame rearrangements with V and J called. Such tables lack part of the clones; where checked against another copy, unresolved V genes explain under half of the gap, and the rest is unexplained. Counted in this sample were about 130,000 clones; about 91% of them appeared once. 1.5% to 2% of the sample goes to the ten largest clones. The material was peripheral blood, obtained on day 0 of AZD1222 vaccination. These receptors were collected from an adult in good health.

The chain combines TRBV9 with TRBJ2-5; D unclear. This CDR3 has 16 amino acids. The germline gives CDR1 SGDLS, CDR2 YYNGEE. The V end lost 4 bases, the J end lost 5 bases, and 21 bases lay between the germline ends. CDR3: CASSPSVGGSVETQYF. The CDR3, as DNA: TGTGCCAGCAGCCCCTCCGTCGGTGGCAGCGTGGAGACCCAGTACTTC.

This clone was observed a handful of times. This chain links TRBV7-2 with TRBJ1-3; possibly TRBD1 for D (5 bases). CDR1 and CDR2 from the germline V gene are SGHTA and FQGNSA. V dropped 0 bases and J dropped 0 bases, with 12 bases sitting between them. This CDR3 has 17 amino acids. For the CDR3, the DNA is TGTGCCAGCAGCTTAGCGGGGACCCCTGTCTCTGGAAACACCATATATTTT. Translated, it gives CASSLAGTPVSGNTIYF.

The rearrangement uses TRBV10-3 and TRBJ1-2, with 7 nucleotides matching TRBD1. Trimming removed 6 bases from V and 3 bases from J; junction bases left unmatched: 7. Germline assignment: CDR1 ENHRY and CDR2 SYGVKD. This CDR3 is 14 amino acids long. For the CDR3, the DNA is TGTGCCATCAGAATCCAGGGGGGCGACTATGGCTACACCTTC. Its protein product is CAIRIQGGDYGYTF.

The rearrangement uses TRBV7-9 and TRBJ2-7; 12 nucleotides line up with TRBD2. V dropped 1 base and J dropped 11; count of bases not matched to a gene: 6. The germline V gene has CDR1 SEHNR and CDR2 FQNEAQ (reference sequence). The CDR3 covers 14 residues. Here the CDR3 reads CASSLGTSGDPEYF. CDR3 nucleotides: TGTGCCAGCAGCTTAGGGACTAGCGGGGACCCGGAGTACTTC.

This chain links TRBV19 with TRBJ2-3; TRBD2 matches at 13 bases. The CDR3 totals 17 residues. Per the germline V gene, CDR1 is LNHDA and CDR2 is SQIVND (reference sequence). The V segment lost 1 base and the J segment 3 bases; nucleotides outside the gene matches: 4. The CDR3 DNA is TGTGCCAGTAGTATAGCCCTGACTAGCGGGGGGACAGATACGCAGTATTTT. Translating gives CASSIALTSGGTDTQYF.

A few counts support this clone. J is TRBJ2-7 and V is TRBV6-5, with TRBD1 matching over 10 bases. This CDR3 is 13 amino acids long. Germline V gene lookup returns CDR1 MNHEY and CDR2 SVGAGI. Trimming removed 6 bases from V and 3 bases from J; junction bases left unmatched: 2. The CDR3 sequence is CASSRDRGYEQYF. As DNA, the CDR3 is TGTGCCAGCAGCCGGGACAGGGGCTACGAGCAGTACTTC.

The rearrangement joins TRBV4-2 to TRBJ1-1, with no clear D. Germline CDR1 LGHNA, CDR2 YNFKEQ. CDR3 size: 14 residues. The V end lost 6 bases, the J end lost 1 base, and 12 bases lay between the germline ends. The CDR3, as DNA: TGTGCCAGCAGAACCGGGTCCAGGAACACTGAAGCTTTCTTT. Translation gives CASRTGSRNTEAFF.

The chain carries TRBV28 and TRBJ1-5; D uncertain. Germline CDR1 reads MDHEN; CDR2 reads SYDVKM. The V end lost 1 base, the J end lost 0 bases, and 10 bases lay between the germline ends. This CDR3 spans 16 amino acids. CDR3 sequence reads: CASSLYGSYSNQPQHF. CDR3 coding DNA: TGTGCCAGCAGTTTATATGGGAGTTATAGCAATCAGCCCCAGCATTTT.

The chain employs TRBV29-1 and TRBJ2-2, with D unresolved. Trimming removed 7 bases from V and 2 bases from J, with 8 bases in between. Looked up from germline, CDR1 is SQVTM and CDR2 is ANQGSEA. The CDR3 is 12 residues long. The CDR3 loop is CSEGPNTGELFF. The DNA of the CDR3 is TGCAGCGAAGGACCCAACACCGGGGAGCTGTTTTTT.

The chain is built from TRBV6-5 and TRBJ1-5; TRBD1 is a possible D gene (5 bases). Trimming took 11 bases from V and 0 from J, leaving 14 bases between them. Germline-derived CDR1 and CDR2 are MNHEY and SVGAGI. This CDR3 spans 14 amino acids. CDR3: CAGGDPYSNQPQHF. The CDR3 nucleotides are TGTGCCGGGGGGGACCCATATAGCAATCAGCCCCAGCATTTT.

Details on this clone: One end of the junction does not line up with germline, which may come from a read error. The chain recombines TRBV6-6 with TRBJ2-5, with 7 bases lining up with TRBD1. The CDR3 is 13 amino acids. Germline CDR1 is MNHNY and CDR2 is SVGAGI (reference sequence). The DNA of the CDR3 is TGTGCCGGCAGGGACAGCCCCCACGAGACCCAGTACTTC. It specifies CAGRDSPHETQYF.

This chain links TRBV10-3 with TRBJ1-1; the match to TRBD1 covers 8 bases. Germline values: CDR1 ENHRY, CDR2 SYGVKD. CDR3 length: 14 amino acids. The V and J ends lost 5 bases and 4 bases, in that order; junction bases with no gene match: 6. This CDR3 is CAISQDRDVTEAFF. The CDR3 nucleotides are TGTGCCATCAGTCAGGACAGGGATGTCACTGAAGCTTTCTTT.

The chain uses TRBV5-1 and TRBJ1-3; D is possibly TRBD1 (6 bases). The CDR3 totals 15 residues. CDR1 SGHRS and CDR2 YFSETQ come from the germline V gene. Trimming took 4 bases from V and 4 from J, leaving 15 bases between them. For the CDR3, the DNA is TGCGCCAGCAGCCCTACAGGGATAACGGGAAACACCATATATTTT. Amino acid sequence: CASSPTGITGNTIYF.

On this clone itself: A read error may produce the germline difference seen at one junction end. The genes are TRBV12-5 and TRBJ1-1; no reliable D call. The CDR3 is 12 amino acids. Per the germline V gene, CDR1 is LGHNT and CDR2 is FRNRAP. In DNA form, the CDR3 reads TGTGCTAGTGGTTTCATGAACAGTGAAGCTTTCTTT. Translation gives CASGFMNSEAFF.

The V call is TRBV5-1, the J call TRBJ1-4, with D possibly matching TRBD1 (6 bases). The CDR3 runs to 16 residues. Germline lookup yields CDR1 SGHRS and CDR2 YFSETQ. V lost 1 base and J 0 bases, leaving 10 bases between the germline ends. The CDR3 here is CASSLQGRATNEKLFF. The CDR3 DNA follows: TGCGCCAGCAGCTTGCAGGGGAGGGCAACTAATGAAAAACTGTTTTTT.

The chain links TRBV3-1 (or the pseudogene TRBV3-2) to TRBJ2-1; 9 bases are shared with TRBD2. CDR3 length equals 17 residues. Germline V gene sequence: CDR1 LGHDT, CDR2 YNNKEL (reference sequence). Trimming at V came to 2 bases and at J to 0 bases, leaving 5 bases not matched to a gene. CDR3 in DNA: TGTGCCAGCAGCCAACCGGATAGCGGGAGCTCCTACAATGAGCAGTTCTTC. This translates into CASSQPDSGSSYNEQFF.